This TCR beta chain was profiled in a study of PD-L1 blockade in urothelial cancer. Germline assignment: CDR1 SGHDN and CDR2 FVKESK. J was trimmed by 2 bases and V by 3 bases; bases with no gene match: 2. CDR3 size: 14 residues. The protocol was immunoSEQ multiplex PCR, while the TCRdb copy is restricted to in-frame clones and leaves out a portion. The sample holds roughly 40,000 clones, roughly 77% seen once. The sequences come from PBMCs, collected around atezolizumab (anti-PD-L1) treatment. This clonotype was obtained from a man between 65 and 85 years old with urothelial cancer. J is TRBJ2-3 and V is TRBV14; 7 nucleotides align to TRBD2. The CDR3 spells CASSHRLATDTQYF. In nucleotides, the CDR3 is TGTGCCAGCAGCCATAGACTAGCCACAGATACGCAGTATTTT.